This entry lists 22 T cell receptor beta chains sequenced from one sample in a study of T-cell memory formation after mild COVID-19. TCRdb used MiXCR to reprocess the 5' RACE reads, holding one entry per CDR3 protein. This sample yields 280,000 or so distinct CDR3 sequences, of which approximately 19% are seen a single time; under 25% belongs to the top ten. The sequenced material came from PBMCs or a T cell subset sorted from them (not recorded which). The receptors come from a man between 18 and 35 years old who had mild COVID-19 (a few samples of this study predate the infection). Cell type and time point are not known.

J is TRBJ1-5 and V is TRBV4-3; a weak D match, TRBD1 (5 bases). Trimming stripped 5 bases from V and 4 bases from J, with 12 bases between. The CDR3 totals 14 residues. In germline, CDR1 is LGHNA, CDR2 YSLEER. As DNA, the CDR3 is TGCGCCAGCAGCAGAGACAGTTGGAATCAGCCCCAGCATTTT. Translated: CASSRDSWNQPQHF.

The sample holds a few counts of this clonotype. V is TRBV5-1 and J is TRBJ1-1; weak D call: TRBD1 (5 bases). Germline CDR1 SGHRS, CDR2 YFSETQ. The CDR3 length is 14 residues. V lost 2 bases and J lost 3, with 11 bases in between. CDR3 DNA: TGCGCCAGCAGCTTCGACAGCCGGGACACTGAAGCTTTCTTT. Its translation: CASSFDSRDTEAFF.

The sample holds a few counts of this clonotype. The CDR3 DNA sequence: TGTGCCAGCAGCCAAGAGTTTCAGTTCCAAGAGACCCAGTACTTC. Translating gives CASSQEFQFQETQYF. The chain links TRBV3-1 to TRBJ2-5; no clear D gene. Trimming pared 0 bases from V and 1 base from J, leaving 9 bases between. CDR3 length: 15 residues. CDR1 and CDR2 from the germline V gene are LGHDT and YNNKEL (reference sequence).

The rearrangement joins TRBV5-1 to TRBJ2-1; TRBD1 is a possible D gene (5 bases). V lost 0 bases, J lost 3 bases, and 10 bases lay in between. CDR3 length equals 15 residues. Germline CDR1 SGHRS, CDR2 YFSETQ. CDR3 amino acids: CASSLGGQLYNEQFF. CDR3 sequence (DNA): TGCGCCAGCAGCTTGGGCGGACAACTCTACAATGAGCAGTTCTTC. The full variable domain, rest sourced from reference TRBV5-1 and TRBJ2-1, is KAGVTQTPRYLIKTRGQQVTLSCSPISGHRSVSWYQQTPGQGLQFLFEYFSETQRNKGNFPGRFSGRQFSNSRSEMNVSTLELGDSALYLCASSLGGQLYNEQFFGPGTRLTVL.

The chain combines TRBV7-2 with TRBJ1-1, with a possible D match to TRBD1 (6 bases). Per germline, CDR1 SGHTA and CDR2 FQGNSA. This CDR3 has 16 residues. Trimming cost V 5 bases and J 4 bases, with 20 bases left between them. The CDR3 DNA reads TGTGCCAGCAGCCCTAGGGGGTCGGGGTACGGCACTGAAGCTTTCTTT. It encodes CASSPRGSGYGTEAFF.

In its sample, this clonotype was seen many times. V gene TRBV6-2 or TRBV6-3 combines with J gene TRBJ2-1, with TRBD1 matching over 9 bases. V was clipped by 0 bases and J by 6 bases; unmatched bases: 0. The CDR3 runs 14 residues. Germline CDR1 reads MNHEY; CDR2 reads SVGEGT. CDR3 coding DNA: TGTGCCAGCAGTTACTCGACAGGGGGCAATGAGCAGTTCTTC. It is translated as CASSYSTGGNEQFF.

The CDR3 loop reads CASSPPGSEQYF. In DNA form, the CDR3 reads TGTGCCAGCTCACCACCGGGTTCCGAGCAGTACTTC. The chain uses TRBV18 and TRBJ2-7; D is ambiguous. V lost 0 bases, J lost 6 bases, and 6 bases lay in between. The CDR3 sequence is 12 residues long. Per the germline V gene, CDR1 is KGHSH and CDR2 is LQKENI.

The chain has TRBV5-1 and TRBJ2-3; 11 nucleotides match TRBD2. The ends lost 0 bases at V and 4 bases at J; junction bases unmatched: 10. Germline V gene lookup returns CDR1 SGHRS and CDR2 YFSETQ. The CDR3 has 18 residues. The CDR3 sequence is CASSLGTSGSSYADTQYF. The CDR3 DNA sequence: TGCGCCAGCAGCTTGGGGACTAGCGGGTCTTCTTATGCAGATACGCAGTATTTT.

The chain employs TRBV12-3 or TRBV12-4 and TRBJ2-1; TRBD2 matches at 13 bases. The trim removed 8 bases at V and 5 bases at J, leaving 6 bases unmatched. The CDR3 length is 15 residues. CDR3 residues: CASGTSGGVHNEQFF. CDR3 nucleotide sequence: TGTGCCAGCGGAACTAGCGGGGGGGTCCACAATGAGCAGTTCTTC.

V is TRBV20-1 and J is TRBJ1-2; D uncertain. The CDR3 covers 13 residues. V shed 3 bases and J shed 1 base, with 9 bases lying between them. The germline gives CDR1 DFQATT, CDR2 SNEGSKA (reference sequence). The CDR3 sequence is CSASSELNYGYTF. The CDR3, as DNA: TGCAGTGCTAGTTCAGAGCTTAACTATGGCTACACCTTC.

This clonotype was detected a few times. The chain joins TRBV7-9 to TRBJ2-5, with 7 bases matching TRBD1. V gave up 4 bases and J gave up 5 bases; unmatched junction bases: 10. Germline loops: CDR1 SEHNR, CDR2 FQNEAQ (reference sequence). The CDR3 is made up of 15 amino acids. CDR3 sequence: CASSSTMTGIETQYF. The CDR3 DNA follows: TGTGCCAGCAGCTCAACGATGACAGGGATCGAGACCCAGTACTTC.

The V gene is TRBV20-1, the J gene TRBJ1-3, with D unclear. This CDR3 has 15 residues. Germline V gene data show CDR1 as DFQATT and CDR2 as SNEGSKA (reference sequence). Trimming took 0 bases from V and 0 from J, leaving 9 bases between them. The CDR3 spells CSARDRTNSGNTIYF. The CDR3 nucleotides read TGCAGTGCTAGAGATAGGACCAACTCTGGAAACACCATATATTTT.

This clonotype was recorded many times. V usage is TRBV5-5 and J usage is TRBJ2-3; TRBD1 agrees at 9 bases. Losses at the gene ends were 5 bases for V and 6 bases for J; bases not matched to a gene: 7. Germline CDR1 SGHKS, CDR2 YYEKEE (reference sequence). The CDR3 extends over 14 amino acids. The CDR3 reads CASRLRDRADTQYF. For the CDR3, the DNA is TGTGCCAGCAGACTCCGGGACAGGGCGGATACGCAGTATTTT.

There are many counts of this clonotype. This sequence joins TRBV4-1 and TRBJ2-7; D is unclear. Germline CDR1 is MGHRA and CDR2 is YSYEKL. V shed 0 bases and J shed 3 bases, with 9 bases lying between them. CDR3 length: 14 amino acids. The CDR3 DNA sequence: TGCGCCAGCAGCCAAGAAAACTCCGGCTACGAGCAGTACGTC. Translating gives CASSQENSGYEQYV.

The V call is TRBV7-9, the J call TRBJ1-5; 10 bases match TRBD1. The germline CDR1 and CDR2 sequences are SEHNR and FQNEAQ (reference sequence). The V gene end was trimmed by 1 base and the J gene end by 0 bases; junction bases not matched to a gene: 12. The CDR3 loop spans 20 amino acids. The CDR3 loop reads CASSLVSGQGPFYSNQPQHF. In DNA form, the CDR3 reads TGTGCCAGCAGCTTAGTTTCGGGACAGGGGCCCTTCTATAGCAATCAGCCCCAGCATTTT.

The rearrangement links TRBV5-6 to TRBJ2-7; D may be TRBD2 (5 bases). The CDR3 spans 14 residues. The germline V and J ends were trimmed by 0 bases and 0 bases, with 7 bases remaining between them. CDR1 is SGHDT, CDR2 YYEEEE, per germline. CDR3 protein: CASSLDGISYEQYV. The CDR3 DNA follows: TGTGCCAGCAGCTTGGACGGGATCTCCTACGAGCAGTACGTC.

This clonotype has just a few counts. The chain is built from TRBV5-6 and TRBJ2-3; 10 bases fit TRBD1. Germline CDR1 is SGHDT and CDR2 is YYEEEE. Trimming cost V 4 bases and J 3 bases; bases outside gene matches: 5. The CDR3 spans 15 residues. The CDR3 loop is CASSKGQGTTDTQYF. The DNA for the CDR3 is TGTGCCAGCAGCAAGGGACAGGGGACGACAGATACGCAGTATTTT.

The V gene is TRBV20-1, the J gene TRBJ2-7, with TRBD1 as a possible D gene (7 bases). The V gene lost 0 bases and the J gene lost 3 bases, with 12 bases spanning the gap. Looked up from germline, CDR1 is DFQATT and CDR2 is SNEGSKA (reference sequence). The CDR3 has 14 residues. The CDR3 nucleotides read TGCAGTGCTAGAGATCTCCAGGGGGGCTACGAGCAGTACGTC. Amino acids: CSARDLQGGYEQYV.

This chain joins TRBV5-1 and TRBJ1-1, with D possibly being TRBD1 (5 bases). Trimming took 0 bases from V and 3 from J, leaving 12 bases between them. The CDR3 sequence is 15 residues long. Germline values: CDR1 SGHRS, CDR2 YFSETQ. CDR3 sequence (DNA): TGCGCCAGCAGCTTGGCGGGACGGTCCGACACTGAAGCTTTCTTT. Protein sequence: CASSLAGRSDTEAFF.

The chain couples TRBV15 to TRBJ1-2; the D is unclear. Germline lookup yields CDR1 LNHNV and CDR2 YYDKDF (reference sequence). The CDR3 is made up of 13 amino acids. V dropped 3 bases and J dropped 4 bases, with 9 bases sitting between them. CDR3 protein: CATSSGRVYGYTF. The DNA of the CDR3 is TGTGCCACCAGCAGCGGGAGGGTCTATGGCTACACCTTC. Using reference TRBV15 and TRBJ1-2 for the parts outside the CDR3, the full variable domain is DAMVIQNPRYQVTQFGKPVTLSCSQTLNHNVMYWYQQKSSQAPKLLFHYYDKDFNNEADTPDNFQSRRPNTSFCFLDIRSPGLGDTAMYLCATSSGRVYGYTFGSGTRLTVV.

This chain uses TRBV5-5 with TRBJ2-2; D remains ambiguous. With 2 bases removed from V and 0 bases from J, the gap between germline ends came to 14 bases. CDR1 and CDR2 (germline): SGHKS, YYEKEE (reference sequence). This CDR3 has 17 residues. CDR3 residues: CASSFSWRGSNTGELFF. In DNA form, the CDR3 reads TGTGCCAGCAGCTTCAGCTGGAGAGGATCGAACACCGGGGAGCTGTTTTTT. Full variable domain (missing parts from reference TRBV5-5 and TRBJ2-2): DAGVTQSPTHLIKTRGQQVTLRCSPISGHKSVSWYQQVLGQGPQFIFQYYEKEERGRGNFPDRFSARQFPNYSSELNVNALLLGDSALYLCASSFSWRGSNTGELFFGEGSRLTVL.

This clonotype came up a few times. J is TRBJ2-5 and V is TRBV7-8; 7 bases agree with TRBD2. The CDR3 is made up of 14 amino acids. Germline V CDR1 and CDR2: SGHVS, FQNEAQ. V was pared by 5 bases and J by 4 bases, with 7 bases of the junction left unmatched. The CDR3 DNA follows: TGTGCCAGCAGCCTCCGAGGGAGGGGAGAGACCCAGTACTTC. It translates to CASSLRGRGETQYF. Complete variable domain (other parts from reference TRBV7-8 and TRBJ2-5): GAGVSQSPRYKVAKRGQDVALRCDPISGHVSLFWYQQALGQGPEFLTYFQNEAQLDKSGLPSDRFFAERPEGSVSTLKIQRTQQEDSAVYLCASSLRGRGETQYFGPGTRLLVL.